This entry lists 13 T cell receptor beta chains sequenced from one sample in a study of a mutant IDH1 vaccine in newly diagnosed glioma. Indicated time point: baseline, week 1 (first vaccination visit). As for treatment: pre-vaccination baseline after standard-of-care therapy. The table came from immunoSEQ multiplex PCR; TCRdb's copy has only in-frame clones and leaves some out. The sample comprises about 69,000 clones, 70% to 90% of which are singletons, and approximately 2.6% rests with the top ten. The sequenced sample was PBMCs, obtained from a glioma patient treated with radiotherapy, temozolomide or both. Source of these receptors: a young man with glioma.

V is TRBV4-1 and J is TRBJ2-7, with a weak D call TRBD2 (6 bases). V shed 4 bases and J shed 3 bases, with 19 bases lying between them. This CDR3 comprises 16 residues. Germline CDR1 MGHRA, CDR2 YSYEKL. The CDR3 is CASSPRGAGFGYEQYF. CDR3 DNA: TGCGCCAGCAGCCCTCGGGGTGCGGGGTTTGGCTACGAGCAGTACTTC.

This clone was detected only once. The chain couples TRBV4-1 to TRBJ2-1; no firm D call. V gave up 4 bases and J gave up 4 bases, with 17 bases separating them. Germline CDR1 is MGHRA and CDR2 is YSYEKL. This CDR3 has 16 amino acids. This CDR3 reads CASSRVNSALYNEQFF. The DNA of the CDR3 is TGCGCCAGCAGCCGAGTAAACAGCGCCCTATACAATGAGCAGTTCTTC.

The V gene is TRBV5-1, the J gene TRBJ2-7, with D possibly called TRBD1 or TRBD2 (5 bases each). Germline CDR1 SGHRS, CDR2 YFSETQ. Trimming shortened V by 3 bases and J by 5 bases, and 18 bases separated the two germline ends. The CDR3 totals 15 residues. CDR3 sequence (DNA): TGCGCCAGCAGCTGGGGGAAACCAAGATCCCACGAGCAGTACTTC. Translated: CASSWGKPRSHEQYF.

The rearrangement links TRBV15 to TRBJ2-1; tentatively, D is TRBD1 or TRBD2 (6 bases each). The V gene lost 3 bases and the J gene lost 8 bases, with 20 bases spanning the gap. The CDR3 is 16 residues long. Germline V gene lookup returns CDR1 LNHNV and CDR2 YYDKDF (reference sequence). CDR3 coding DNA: TGTGCCACCAGCAGCAGTAGGAGGGTACAGGGCGATGAGCAGTTCTTC. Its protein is CATSSSRRVQGDEQFF.

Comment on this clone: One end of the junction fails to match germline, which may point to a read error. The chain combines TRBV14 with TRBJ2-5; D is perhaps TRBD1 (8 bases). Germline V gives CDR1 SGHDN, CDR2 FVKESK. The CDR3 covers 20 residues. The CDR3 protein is CASSQDGGGVWTGYQEAQYF. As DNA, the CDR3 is TGTGCCAGCAGCCAAGACGGCGGGGGTGTCTGGACAGGGTATCAAGAGGCCCAGTACTTC.

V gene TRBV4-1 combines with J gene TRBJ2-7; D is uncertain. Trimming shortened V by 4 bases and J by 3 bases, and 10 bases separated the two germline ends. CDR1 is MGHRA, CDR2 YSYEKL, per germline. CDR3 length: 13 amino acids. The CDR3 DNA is TGCGCCAGCAGCCTTCAGACACTCTACGAGCAGTACTTC. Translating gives CASSLQTLYEQYF.

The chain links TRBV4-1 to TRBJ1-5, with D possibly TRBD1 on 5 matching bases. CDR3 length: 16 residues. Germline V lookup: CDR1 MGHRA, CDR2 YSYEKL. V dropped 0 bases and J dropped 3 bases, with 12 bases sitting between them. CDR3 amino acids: CASSQEIGAPNQPQHF. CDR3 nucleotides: TGCGCCAGCAGCCAAGAGATAGGGGCCCCCAATCAGCCCCAGCATTTT.

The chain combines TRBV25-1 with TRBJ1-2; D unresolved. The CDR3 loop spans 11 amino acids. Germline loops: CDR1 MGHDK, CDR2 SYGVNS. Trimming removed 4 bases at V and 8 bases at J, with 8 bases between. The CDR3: CASSGRHGYTF. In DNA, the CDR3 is TGTGCCAGCAGTGGGAGGCACGGCTACACCTTC.

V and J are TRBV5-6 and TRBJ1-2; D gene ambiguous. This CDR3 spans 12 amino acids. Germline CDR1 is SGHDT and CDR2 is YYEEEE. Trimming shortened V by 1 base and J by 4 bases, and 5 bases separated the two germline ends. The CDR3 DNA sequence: TGTGCCAGCAGCTTGCTTTCCTATGGCTACACCTTC. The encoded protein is CASSLLSYGYTF.

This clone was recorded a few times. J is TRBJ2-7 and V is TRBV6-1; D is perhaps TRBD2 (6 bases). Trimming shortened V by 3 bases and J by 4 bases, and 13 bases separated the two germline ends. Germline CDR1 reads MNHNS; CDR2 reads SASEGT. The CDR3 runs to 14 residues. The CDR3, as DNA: TGTGCCAGCAGTGACACGGGGGACCTATACGAGCAGTACTTC. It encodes CASSDTGDLYEQYF.

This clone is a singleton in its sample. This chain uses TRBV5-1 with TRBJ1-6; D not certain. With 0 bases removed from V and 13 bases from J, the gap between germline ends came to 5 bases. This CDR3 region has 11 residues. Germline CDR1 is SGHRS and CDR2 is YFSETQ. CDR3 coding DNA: TGCGCCAGCAGCTTGGAAGGGCCCCTCCACTTT. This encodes CASSLEGPLHF.

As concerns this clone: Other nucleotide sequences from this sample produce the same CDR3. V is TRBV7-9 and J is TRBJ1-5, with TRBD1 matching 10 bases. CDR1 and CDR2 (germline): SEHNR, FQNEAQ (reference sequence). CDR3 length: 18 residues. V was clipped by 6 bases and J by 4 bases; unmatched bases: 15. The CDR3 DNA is TGTGCCAGCAGTCGAACTGGAGGGACAGGGGCTAGTAATCAGCCCCAGCATTTT. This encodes CASSRTGGTGASNQPQHF.

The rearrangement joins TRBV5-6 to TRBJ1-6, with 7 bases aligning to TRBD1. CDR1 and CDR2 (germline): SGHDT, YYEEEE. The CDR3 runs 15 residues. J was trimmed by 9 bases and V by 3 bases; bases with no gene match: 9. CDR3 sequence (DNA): TGTGCCAGCAGCTCGTTAGACAGGGATATTTCACCCCTCCACTTT. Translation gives CASSSLDRDISPLHF.